This is a list of T cell receptor beta chains from one sample in a study of blood T cell repertoires in COVID-19. Measured with immunoSEQ multiplex PCR; TCRdb has only the in-frame clones, and not every one. The sample includes approximately 280,000 clones, around 86% seen only once; the top ten take approximately 2.2%. The specimen was peripheral blood. The receptor set was obtained from a young woman who had recovered from COVID-19. CDR3s include the opening cysteine and the closing phenylalanine or tryptophan. Fields, in order: J gene, D gene, CDR3 length, clone size, V gene, CDR3 protein, CDR3 DNA. The D gene is left open where the match is weak. The size field is filled for only some rows; it gives once, few, many or a size class.

TRBJ1-2,-,12,-,TRBV6-4,CASSDPQESYTF,TGTGCCAGCAGTGACCCCCAGGAAAGCTACACCTTC
TRBJ1-2,-,13,-,TRBV7-9,CASSKTDNYGYTF,TGTGCCAGCAGCAAGACTGATAACTATGGCTACACCTTC
TRBJ2-1,-,15,-,TRBV9,CASSAISGGYDEQFF,TGTGCCAGCAGCGCTATTTCCGGGGGATACGATGAGCAGTTCTTC
TRBJ2-1,TRBD2,13,-,TRBV30,CAWSDLAGSEQFF,TGTGCCTGGAGTGACCTAGCGGGAAGTGAGCAGTTCTTC
TRBJ2-7,-,13,-,TRBV10-1,CASSADRAYEQYF,TGCGCCAGCAGTGCAGACAGAGCCTACGAGCAGTACTTC
TRBJ1-2,-,12,few,TRBV25-1,CASSRGNYGYTF,TGTGCCAGCTCTCGGGGAAACTATGGCTACACCTTC
TRBJ1-1,-,14,-,TRBV30,CAWSVMGAVTEAFF,TGTGCCTGGAGTGTAATGGGGGCTGTCACTGAAGCTTTCTTT
TRBJ2-5,-,14,-,TRBV5-1,CASSQSQGFETQYF,TGCGCCAGCAGCCAGTCCCAGGGCTTCGAGACCCAGTACTTC
TRBJ2-1,TRBD2,15,-,TRBV5-1,CASRRTSGSGDEQFF,TGCGCCAGCAGGAGGACTAGCGGGAGCGGCGATGAGCAGTTCTTC
TRBJ2-2,-,15,-,TRBV11-3,CASSLRRGNTGELFF,TGTGCCAGCAGCTTGCGCAGAGGGAACACCGGGGAGCTGTTTTTT
TRBJ2-7,TRBD2,16,-,TRBV5-1,CASSLGTSGGPNEQYF,TGCGCCAGCAGCTTGGGGACTAGCGGGGGTCCTAACGAGCAGTACTTC
TRBJ1-2,TRBD1,14,-,TRBV10-3,CAIRGDRDDYGYTF,TGTGCCATCAGGGGGGACAGGGACGACTATGGCTACACCTTC
TRBJ1-2,-,13,-,TRBV12-5,CASGLEGQRGYTF,TGTGCTAGTGGTTTGGAAGGACAGAGAGGCTACACCTTC
TRBJ2-2,TRBD2,16,-,TRBV28,CASSFPPSGITGELFF,TGTGCCAGCAGTTTTCCCCCTAGCGGGATTACCGGGGAGCTGTTTTTT
TRBJ2-3,-,14,-,TRBV6-5,CATYRDKWSPEQYF,TGTGCCACCTACCGGGACAAGTGGAGTCCAGAGCAGTATTTT
TRBJ2-7,-,13,-,TRBV13,CASSSGLPYEQYF,TGTGCCAGCAGCTCGGGACTCCCCTACGAGCAGTACTTC
TRBJ2-5,TRBD2,14,once,TRBV5-1,CASSAGGPQETQYF,TGCGCCAGCAGCGCGGGGGGGCCCCAAGAGACCCAGTACTTC
TRBJ2-5,-,13,-,TRBV11-3,CASSLHSQETQYF,TGTGCCAGCAGCCTACACAGCCAAGAGACCCAGTACTTC
TRBJ2-1,TRBD2,14,-,TRBV7-3,CASSLGGSINEQFF,TGTGCCAGCAGCTTAGGCGGGAGTATAAATGAGCAGTTCTTC
TRBJ2-1,-,14,-,TRBV6-4,CASRRDWTDYEQFF,TGTGCCAGCAGACGGGACTGGACCGACTATGAGCAGTTCTTC
TRBJ1-1,-,14,once,TRBV5-5,CASSLTVLSIEAFF,TGTGCCAGCAGCCTCACAGTACTTTCGATTGAAGCTTTCTTT